Given below is one T cell receptor beta chain in context. Its antigen is still unknown. Arm-PCR with iRepertoire HTBI primers amplified the CDR3 regions for these TCR beta libraries. TCRdb reanalysed the multiplex PCR reads using MiXCR and keeps one entry per CDR3 protein. This sample has about 220,000 distinct CDR3 sequences, with roughly 19% found just once. This sample is drawn from a study of regulatory T cells in long-lasting Graves disease. Whole-study results and caveats: TCR diversity in persistent Graves' patients was below that of newly diagnosed ones.

J was trimmed by 10 bases and V by 8 bases; bases with no gene match: 11. This CDR3 comprises 15 residues. Germline CDR1 KGHSH, CDR2 LQKENI. Time point: newly diagnosed GD, antithyroid drugs for less than 3 months. Construction of the TCR library relied on RNA isolated from PBMCs. Patients all came to the study from an endocrinology department in Xi'an, China. A blood draw put 8.5 to 10 milliliters of peripheral blood into EDTA tubes. This sample also appeared in a second study, on T cells in Graves' hyperthyroidism and ophthalmopathy. That work states: In validation, the model predicted ophthalmopathy. These predictions came a median 6.5 months before onset.

The source of this sequence is a woman in her 30s with Graves disease. Sequencing was performed on peripheral blood mononuclear cells (PBMCs), taken at new diagnosis, from a patient treated with antithyroid drugs. This rearrangement joins TRBV18 to TRBJ2-3; 14 positions match TRBD2. The CDR3 sequence: CASSPKGLAGAPQYF. CDR3 nucleotide sequence: TGTGCCAGCAGCCCCAAGGGACTAGCGGGAGCGCCGCAGTATTTT.